The 7 T cell receptor beta chains below were found in one sample sequenced in a study of sequential checkpoint blockade in melanoma. Data came from immunoSEQ multiplex PCR; TCRdb stores just in-frame clones and leaves some out. The table has a few thousand clones, approximately 60% seen once. Treatment here: randomized to nivolumab then ipilimumab (arm A) or the reverse (arm B). The starting material was CD8+ T cells sorted from blood (inferred from file names), obtained from a patient given nivolumab and ipilimumab in sequence. The receptor set was obtained from a human patient with melanoma. Some clones in this sample may be carry-over from other donors' samples.

The CDR3 loop is CASSFLLGDDRGTEAFF. In DNA form, the CDR3 reads TGTGCCAGCAGCTTCCTCCTGGGGGACGACAGGGGCACTGAAGCTTTCTTT. The rearrangement links TRBV5-6 to TRBJ1-1; 8 bases map to TRBD1. Germline CDR1 is SGHDT and CDR2 is YYEEEE. V dropped 2 bases and J dropped 4; count of bases not matched to a gene: 13. The CDR3 has 17 amino acids.

The rearrangement joins TRBV6-1 to TRBJ2-7, with 7 nucleotides matching TRBD1. This CDR3 spans 13 amino acids. CDR1 and CDR2 from the germline V gene are MNHNS and SASEGT. The junction had 3 bases not matched to a gene; V was cut back by 4 bases and J by 3 bases. The CDR3 is CASSVTGFYEQYF. The CDR3 nucleotides read TGTGCCAGCAGTGTGACAGGGTTCTACGAGCAGTACTTC.

The gene calls are TRBV10-2 and TRBJ1-2; D is uncertain. V shed 3 bases and J shed 8 bases, with 10 bases lying between them. CDR1 WSHSY and CDR2 SAAADI come from the germline V gene. The CDR3 contains 12 residues. The CDR3 loop reads CASSDSGGGYTF. In DNA, the CDR3 is TGCGCCAGCAGTGATTCTGGCGGGGGCTACACCTTC.

This chain links TRBV14 with TRBJ1-1; weak D call: TRBD1 (5 bases). Trimming took off 3 bases at V and 5 bases at J, with 16 bases between the two ends. From germline, CDR1 is SGHDN and CDR2 FVKESK. The CDR3 has 15 amino acids. The CDR3 DNA is TGTGCCAGCAGCCATGGTGGGGCCTTGGGTACTGAAGCTTTCTTT. Translation gives CASSHGGALGTEAFF.

This clone appeared a few times. The rearrangement links TRBV7-9 to TRBJ2-4; a weak D match, TRBD1 (5 bases). Germline loops: CDR1 SEHNR, CDR2 FQNEAQ (reference sequence). The CDR3 is 16 amino acids. The ends were cut back, 1 base at V and 2 bases at J, with 12 bases in the middle. DNA of the CDR3: TGTGCCAGCAGCTTAGGCAGGGATGGGTCCAAAAACATTCAGTACTTC. It is translated as CASSLGRDGSKNIQYF.

This chain connects TRBV4-3 to TRBJ2-1, with a weak D call TRBD1 (6 bases). V was trimmed by 0 bases and J by 13 bases, leaving 13 bases between them. The CDR3 contains 13 residues. Germline V gives CDR1 LGHNA, CDR2 YSLEER. The chain's CDR3 is CASSQEWGRGQFF. For the CDR3, the DNA is TGCGCCAGCAGCCAAGAATGGGGGCGAGGACAGTTCTTC.

The gene calls are TRBV21-1 and TRBJ1-3; the DNA was not used to check the table's D call, TRBD1. TRBV21-1 is an annotated pseudogene. The length of the CDR3 is 18 residues. The CDR3: CASSKGGGNRGGGNTIYF. The DNA of the CDR3 is TGTGCCAGCAGCAAAGGGGGTGGAAACAGGGGAGGCGGAAACACCATATATTTT.